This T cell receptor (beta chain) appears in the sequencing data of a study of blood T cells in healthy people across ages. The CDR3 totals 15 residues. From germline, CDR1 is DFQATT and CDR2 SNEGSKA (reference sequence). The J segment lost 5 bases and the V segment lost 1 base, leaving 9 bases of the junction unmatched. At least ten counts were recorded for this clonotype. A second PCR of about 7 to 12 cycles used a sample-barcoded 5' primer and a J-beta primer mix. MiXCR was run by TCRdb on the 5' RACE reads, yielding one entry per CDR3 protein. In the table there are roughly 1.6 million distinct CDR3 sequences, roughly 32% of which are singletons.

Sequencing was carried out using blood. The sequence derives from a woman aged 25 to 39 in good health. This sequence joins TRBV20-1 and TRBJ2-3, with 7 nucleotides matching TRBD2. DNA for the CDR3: TGCAGTGCTAGAGGGGACTATTCGGGTCAAGATACGCAGTATTTT. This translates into CSARGDYSGQDTQYF.